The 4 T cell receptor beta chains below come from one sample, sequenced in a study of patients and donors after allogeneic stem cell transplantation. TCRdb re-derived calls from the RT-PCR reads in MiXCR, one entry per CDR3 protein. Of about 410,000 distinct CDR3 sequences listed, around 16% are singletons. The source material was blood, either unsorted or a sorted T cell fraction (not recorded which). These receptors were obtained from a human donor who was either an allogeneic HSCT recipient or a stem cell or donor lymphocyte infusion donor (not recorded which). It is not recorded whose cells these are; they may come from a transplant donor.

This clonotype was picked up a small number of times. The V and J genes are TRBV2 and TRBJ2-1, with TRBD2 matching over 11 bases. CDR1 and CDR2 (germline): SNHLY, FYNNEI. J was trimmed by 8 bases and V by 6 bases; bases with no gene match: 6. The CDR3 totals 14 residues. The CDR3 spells CASRVAGGSDEQFF. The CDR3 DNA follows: TGTGCCAGCAGGGTAGCGGGGGGGTCGGATGAGCAGTTCTTC.

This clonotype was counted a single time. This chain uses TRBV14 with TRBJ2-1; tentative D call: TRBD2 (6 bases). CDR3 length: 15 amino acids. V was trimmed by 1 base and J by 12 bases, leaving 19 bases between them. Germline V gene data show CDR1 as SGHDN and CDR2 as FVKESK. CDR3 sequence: CASSQGGLEGAVQFF. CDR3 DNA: TGTGCCAGCAGCCAAGGAGGACTGGAGGGTGCTGTGCAGTTCTTC.

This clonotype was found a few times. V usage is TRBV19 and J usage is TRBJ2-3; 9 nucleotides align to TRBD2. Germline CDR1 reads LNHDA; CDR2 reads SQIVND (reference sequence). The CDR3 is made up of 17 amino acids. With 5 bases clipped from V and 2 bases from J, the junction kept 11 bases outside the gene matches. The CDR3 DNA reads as TGTGCCAGTAGTTTGATCCCGGGACTAGCAGACACAGATACGCAGTATTTT. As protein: CASSLIPGLADTDTQYF.

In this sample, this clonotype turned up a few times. The CDR3 coding sequence is TGCAGCGTTAACAGGGTTACCGGGGAGCTGTTTTTT. Translating it yields CSVNRVTGELFF. The J gene is TRBJ2-2, the V gene TRBV29-1; D might be TRBD1 (6 bases). Trimming left V 5 bases short and J 5 bases short, with 9 bases between. Germline CDR1 SQVTM, CDR2 ANQGSEA. This CDR3 has 12 residues.